These 2 T cell receptor beta chains were sequenced from one sample in a study of cytomegalovirus exposure and HLA in healthy donors. PCR used 60 Vbeta primers and 13 Jbeta primers. The protocol was immunoSEQ multiplex PCR, while the TCRdb copy is restricted to in-frame clones and leaves out a portion. There are around 150,000 clones in the sample; roughly 80% occur only once, and around 6.2% lies in the top ten. Sample: PBMCs. The receptor source for this set is a man in his thirties or forties in good health and CMV-seropositive.

The J gene is TRBJ2-3, the V gene TRBV27; 7 nucleotides align to TRBD2. The germline CDR1 and CDR2 sequences are MNHEY and SMNVEV (reference sequence). The J segment lost 1 base and the V segment lost 2 bases, leaving 6 bases of the junction unmatched. The CDR3 spans 16 residues. The chain's CDR3 is CASSLMGGGGTDTQYF. In nucleotides, the CDR3 is TGTGCCAGCAGTTTAATGGGGGGGGGTGGCACAGATACGCAGTATTTT.

CDR3 loop: CASRDPGQGSGDTQYF. DNA for the CDR3: TGTGCCAGCAGAGATCCGGGACAGGGGTCGGGAGATACGCAGTATTTT. The rearrangement joins TRBV7-2 to TRBJ2-3; TRBD1 matches 10 bases. V shed 6 bases, J shed 5 bases, and the junction held 11 bases outside the gene matches. Per germline, CDR1 SGHTA and CDR2 FQGNSA. The CDR3 is 16 amino acids.